Below, one TCR beta chain is given with its context. Its antigen is undetermined. V lost 3 bases and J 7 bases, leaving 13 bases between the germline ends. CDR3 length: 13 amino acids. The germline V gene has CDR1 ENHRY and CDR2 SYGVKD. This entry belongs to a study of T cells in Graves' hyperthyroidism and ophthalmopathy. Study-level results: For ophthalmopathy, model prediction preceded onset by a median roughly 6.2 months. Researchers found most expanded thyroid clonotypes above 0.001 in blood as well.

A Clinical Activity Score of at least 3, a NOSPECS grade of at least 4 and a duration under 3 months were recorded in the ophthalmopathy patients. The authors obtained PBMCs from around 11 ml of fresh peripheral blood. Amplified regions were TCR beta CDR3 sequences from RNA transcripts. With the HTBI primer set, the TCR CDR3 went through a first round of RT-PCR. In TCRdb, the multiplex PCR reads were re-called with MiXCR into one record per CDR3 protein. The sample holds around 570,000 distinct CDR3 sequences, about 20% seen once. V usage is TRBV10-3 and J usage is TRBJ2-7; tentative D call: TRBD1 (6 bases). The sample was blood. The source is a man aged 35 to 55 with Graves' ophthalmopathy. Here the CDR3 DNA reads TGTGCCATCAGTGAATATACAGGGAAGGAGCAGTACTTC. This translates into CAISEYTGKEQYF.